One sample yielded the 15 T cell receptor beta chains listed below, sequenced in a study of blood T cell repertoires in COVID-19. Assay: immunoSEQ multiplex PCR; the TCRdb copy retains only in-frame clones and omits some. The table includes around 50,000 clones, around 80% detected once. The sequenced material came from peripheral blood. The receptors originated from a woman over 75 with acute or convalescent COVID-19.

This clone was picked up a small number of times. The chain joins TRBV19 to TRBJ2-5; 8 positions match TRBD2. The CDR3 sequence is 17 residues long. Looked up from germline, CDR1 is LNHDA and CDR2 is SQIVND (reference sequence). V trimming: 5 bases; J trimming: 4 bases; junction bases outside the gene matches: 15. CDR3 DNA sequence: TGTGCCAGTAGTCCCGGTGGGAGCGGGAGCGTGAGAGAGACCCAGTACTTC. This sequence encodes CASSPGGSGSVRETQYF. Looking up the rest from reference TRBV19 and TRBJ2-5 gives the full variable domain: DGGITQSPKYLFRKEGQNVTLSCEQNLNHDAMYWYRQDPGQGLRLIYYSQIVNDFQKGDIAEGYSVSREKKESFPLTVTSAQKNPTAFYLCASSPGGSGSVRETQYFGPGTRLLVL.

The V gene is TRBV12-3 or TRBV12-4, the J gene TRBJ1-2; D ambiguous. The CDR3 spans 13 residues. Trimming cost V 2 bases and J 4 bases, with 8 bases left between them. The CDR3 region has the DNA TGTGCCAGCAGTTTACCGGGTAGCTATGGCTACACCTTC. Encoded protein: CASSLPGSYGYTF.

The chain is built from TRBV4-2 and TRBJ1-4, with 8 bases lining up with TRBD1. CDR1 is LGHNA and CDR2 is YNFKEQ in the germline V gene. V lost 2 bases, J lost 0 bases, and 2 bases stayed unmatched. CDR3 length equals 16 residues. The CDR3 DNA reads as TGTGCCAGCAGCCAAATACAGGGGGCAACTAATGAAAAACTGTTTTTT. Translated: CASSQIQGATNEKLFF.

The sample holds a few counts of this clone. CDR3 amino acids: CAISAGMQAFF. DNA of the CDR3: TGTGCCATCAGTGCGGGGATGCAAGCTTTCTTT. The chain uses TRBV10-3 and TRBJ1-1; D is unclear. Germline CDR1 ENHRY, CDR2 SYGVKD. The CDR3 sequence is 11 residues long. V lost 4 bases, J lost 9 bases, and 9 bases lay in between.

The V call is TRBV30, the J call TRBJ1-2; TRBD1 matches 7 bases. The germline V gene has CDR1 GTSNPN and CDR2 SVGIG (reference sequence). Germline trimming cut 3 bases from V and 2 bases from J; bases unmatched to any gene: 12. CDR3 length equals 16 residues. CDR3 residues: CAWSGPEKQGNYGYTF. CDR3 DNA sequence: TGTGCCTGGAGCGGACCCGAAAAACAGGGGAACTATGGCTACACCTTC. The complete variable domain, with remaining parts taken from reference TRBV30 and TRBJ1-2, reads SQTIHQWPATLVQPVGSPLSLECTVEGTSNPNLYWYRQAAGRGLQLLFYSVGIGQISSEVPQNLSASRPQDRQFILSSKKLLLSDSGFYLCAWSGPEKQGNYGYTFGSGTRLTVV.

The chain links TRBV30 to TRBJ2-7; maybe TRBD1 (6 bases). V was cut by 3 bases and J by 1 base, with 10 bases left in between. This CDR3 contains 13 residues. Germline CDR1 reads GTSNPN; CDR2 reads SVGIG (reference sequence). The CDR3 sequence is CAWRQGGSYEQYF. The CDR3 nucleotides are TGTGCCTGGAGACAGGGTGGGTCCTACGAGCAGTACTTC. Filled out from reference TRBV30 and TRBJ2-7, the complete variable domain reads SQTIHQWPATLVQPVGSPLSLECTVEGTSNPNLYWYRQAAGRGLQLLFYSVGIGQISSEVPQNLSASRPQDRQFILSSKKLLLSDSGFYLCAWRQGGSYEQYFGPGTRLTVT.

The chain carries TRBV7-3 and TRBJ2-2; 12 nucleotides line up with TRBD2. The CDR3 spans 16 residues. V was clipped by 2 bases and J by 4 bases; unmatched bases: 2. CDR1 SGHTA and CDR2 FQGTGA come from the germline V gene. The CDR3 sequence: CASSLQTSGSTGELFF. CDR3 nucleotide sequence: TGTGCCAGCAGCTTACAGACTAGCGGGAGCACCGGGGAGCTGTTTTTT.

A word on this clone: Other nucleotide sequences from this sample produce the same CDR3. V gene TRBV6-5 combines with J gene TRBJ2-7; weak D call: TRBD2 (6 bases). The CDR3 consists of 12 residues. Trimming took off 3 bases at V and 6 bases at J, with 9 bases between the two ends. Germline loops: CDR1 MNHEY, CDR2 SVGAGI. CDR3 sequence: CASSYLGGEQYF. The CDR3 region has the DNA TGTGCCAGCAGTTATCTGGGAGGCGAGCAGTACTTC.

This clone has a single count. The rearrangement uses TRBV29-1 and TRBJ2-1; D remains unclear. Trimming took off 7 bases at V and 7 bases at J, with 11 bases between the two ends. Germline assignment: CDR1 SQVTM and CDR2 ANQGSEA. The CDR3 consists of 11 residues. CDR3 in DNA: TGCAGCGGAGAGGTTTTAAATGAGCAGTTCTTC. This codes for CSGEVLNEQFF.

This clone was found a few times. The chain combines TRBV11-2 with TRBJ2-2; D is unclear. This CDR3 is 13 amino acids long. Germline values: CDR1 SGHAT, CDR2 FQNNGV. V lost 0 bases and J 5 bases, leaving 4 bases between the germline ends. This CDR3 is CASSLDPTGELFF. CDR3 coding DNA: TGTGCCAGCAGCTTAGATCCGACCGGGGAGCTGTTTTTT. Full variable domain (missing parts from reference TRBV11-2 and TRBJ2-2): EAGVAQSPRYKIIEKRQSVAFWCNPISGHATLYWYQQILGQGPKLLIQFQNNGVVDDSQLPKDRFSAERLKGVDSTLKIQPAKLEDSAVYLCASSLDPTGELFFGEGSRLTVL.

The chain is built from TRBV5-1 and TRBJ1-2, with D unclear. V dropped 0 bases and J dropped 0 bases, with 6 bases sitting between them. Germline V CDR1 and CDR2: SGHRS, YFSETQ. The CDR3 totals 14 residues. The CDR3 DNA follows: TGCGCCAGCAGCTTGGACGGAGCTAACTATGGCTACACCTTC. Protein: CASSLDGANYGYTF.

V gene TRBV5-1 combines with J gene TRBJ1-6; 7 bases match TRBD1. Germline V gene lookup returns CDR1 SGHRS and CDR2 YFSETQ. V lost 3 bases, J lost 8 bases, and 14 bases stayed unmatched. CDR3 length: 17 amino acids. CDR3 in DNA: TGCGCCAGCAGCTCAGGGGGAGCCTTTACCTCGGATTCACCCCTCCACTTT. Its protein product is CASSSGGAFTSDSPLHF.

The chain has TRBV10-3 and TRBJ1-3; 7 bases line up with TRBD1. This CDR3 contains 16 residues. Unmatched junction bases numbered 8, after V lost 5 bases and J lost 1 base. The germline V gene encodes CDR1 ENHRY and CDR2 SYGVKD. In nucleotides, the CDR3 is TGTGCCATCAGTCGACAGACAGGGCGGTCTGGAAACACCATATATTTT. Protein product: CAISRQTGRSGNTIYF.

The J gene is TRBJ1-6, the V gene TRBV30, with 7 bases fitting TRBD1. V shed 8 bases and J 6 bases; nucleotides not matched to a gene: 7. The CDR3 consists of 13 residues. Per the germline V gene, CDR1 is GTSNPN and CDR2 is SVGIG (reference sequence). CDR3 nucleotides: TGTGCCGGGAAGGGGGCAACTAATTCACCCCTCCACTTT. Protein: CAGKGATNSPLHF. Using reference TRBV30 and TRBJ1-6 for the parts outside the CDR3, the full variable domain is SQTIHQWPATLVQPVGSPLSLECTVEGTSNPNLYWYRQAAGRGLQLLFYSVGIGQISSEVPQNLSASRPQDRQFILSSKKLLLSDSGFYLCAGKGATNSPLHFGNGTRLTVT.

This chain links TRBV2 with TRBJ2-3, with D possibly matching TRBD1 (6 bases). V lost 6 bases to trimming and J lost 1 base, with 23 bases between them. The CDR3 sequence is 18 residues long. In germline, CDR1 is SNHLY, CDR2 FYNNEI. The CDR3 sequence: CASSPSSFRGFGTDTQYF. The CDR3 nucleotides read TGTGCCAGCAGCCCGTCCTCTTTCAGGGGCTTCGGCACAGATACGCAGTATTTT.